Shown below are 23 T cell receptor beta chains from a single sample sequenced in a study of blood T cell repertoires in COVID-19. Clones were read by immunoSEQ multiplex PCR, and TCRdb kept only the in-frame ones, dropping some. The data hold over 200,000 clones, with more than 85% observed a single time. Sequencing was done on a sample of peripheral blood. Every receptor here comes from a young adult with COVID-19, enrolled during active disease.

This chain connects TRBV9 to TRBJ1-6; unclear D gene. V dropped 0 bases and J dropped 9 bases, with 7 bases sitting between them. The CDR3 covers 13 residues. Germline V lookup: CDR1 SGDLS, CDR2 YYNGEE. The CDR3 region is CASSVGGFSPLHF. The DNA for the CDR3 is TGTGCCAGCAGCGTAGGAGGTTTTTCACCCCTCCACTTT.

V gene TRBV7-9 combines with J gene TRBJ1-6; D gene ambiguous. The V end was cut by 2 bases, the J end by 10 bases, with 21 bases between. There are 17 residues in the CDR3. Per the germline V gene, CDR1 is SEHNR and CDR2 is FQNEAQ (reference sequence). For the CDR3, the DNA is TGTGCCAGCAGCTTATCGATTGGCGGGGATAAAGGATCACCCCTCCACTTT. Its translation is CASSLSIGGDKGSPLHF. Using reference TRBV7-9 and TRBJ1-6 for the parts outside the CDR3, the full variable domain is DTGVSQNPRHKITKRGQNVTFRCDPISEHNRLYWYRQTLGQGPEFLTYFQNEAQLEKSRLLSDRFSAERPKGSFSTLEIQRTEQGDSAMYLCASSLSIGGDKGSPLHFGNGTRLTVT.

This sequence joins TRBV30 and TRBJ1-1; 9 bases agree with TRBD1. The J segment lost 3 bases and the V segment lost 3 bases, leaving 8 bases of the junction unmatched. The germline V gene encodes CDR1 GTSNPN and CDR2 SVGIG (reference sequence). The length of the CDR3 is 15 residues. The CDR3 DNA is TGTGCCTGGAGCACCCAACAGGGGGCACACACTGAAGCTTTCTTT. Its protein product is CAWSTQQGAHTEAFF. The whole variable domain, filled in from reference TRBV30 and TRBJ1-1, reads SQTIHQWPATLVQPVGSPLSLECTVEGTSNPNLYWYRQAAGRGLQLLFYSVGIGQISSEVPQNLSASRPQDRQFILSSKKLLLSDSGFYLCAWSTQQGAHTEAFFGQGTRLTVV.

This chain joins TRBV6-1 and TRBJ1-2, with D hard to call. CDR3 length: 14 amino acids. Trimming stripped 6 bases from V and 0 bases from J, with 11 bases between. Germline-derived CDR1 and CDR2 are MNHNS and SASEGT. CDR3 nucleotide sequence: TGTGCCAGCAGGGGCATGGTGGCTAACTATGGCTACACCTTC. Amino acids: CASRGMVANYGYTF.

The chain couples TRBV10-3 to TRBJ1-2; 7 bases are shared with TRBD1. This CDR3 is built from 15 residues. Germline V gene lookup returns CDR1 ENHRY and CDR2 SYGVKD. V gave up 10 bases and J gave up 2 bases; unmatched junction bases: 13. CDR3 region: CASTPLGQPNYGYTF. The CDR3 coding sequence is TGTGCCAGCACGCCGCTGGGACAGCCAAACTATGGCTACACCTTC.

The rearrangement uses TRBV3-1 (or the pseudogene TRBV3-2) and TRBJ1-1; TRBD1 might be the D (6 bases). The germline CDR1 and CDR2 sequences are LGHDT and YNNKEL (reference sequence). The length of the CDR3 is 14 residues. Trimming stripped 4 bases from V and 3 bases from J, with 12 bases between. Written as DNA, the CDR3 is TGTGCCAGCAGCCGGAGGGGGGGGTACACTGAAGCTTTCTTT. It yields the protein CASSRRGGYTEAFF.

The chain recombines TRBV6-5 with TRBJ1-2; 11 bases map to TRBD1. The CDR3 spans 13 residues. The germline V gene encodes CDR1 MNHEY and CDR2 SVGAGI. V was clipped by 11 bases and J by 6 bases; unmatched bases: 8. CDR3 DNA sequence: TGTGCCGCCTGGACAGGGGGCTTGGATGGCTACACCTTC. It yields the protein CAAWTGGLDGYTF.

The CDR3 loop reads CATSRDDRGRGFGNQPQHF. In DNA form, the CDR3 reads TGTGCCACCAGCAGAGATGACAGGGGGCGGGGGTTCGGCAATCAGCCCCAGCATTTT. The chain recombines TRBV15 with TRBJ1-5; 10 bases map to TRBD1. CDR1 LNHNV and CDR2 YYDKDF come from the germline V gene (reference sequence). Trimming at V came to 0 bases and at J to 2 bases, leaving 10 bases not matched to a gene. The CDR3 totals 19 residues. The entire variable domain, with the rest obtained from reference TRBV15 and TRBJ1-5, is as follows: DAMVIQNPRYQVTQFGKPVTLSCSQTLNHNVMYWYQQKSSQAPKLLFHYYDKDFNNEADTPDNFQSRRPNTSFCFLDIRSPGLGDTAMYLCATSRDDRGRGFGNQPQHFGDGTRLSIL.

V gene TRBV7-9 combines with J gene TRBJ1-4, with unresolved D. CDR3 size: 11 residues. Looked up from germline, CDR1 is SEHNR and CDR2 is FQNEAQ (reference sequence). The V end was cut by 5 bases, the J end by 4 bases, with 2 bases between. In DNA, the CDR3 is TGTGCCAGCAGCCTTAATGAAAAACTGTTTTTT. As protein: CASSLNEKLFF.

The chain employs TRBV7-8 and TRBJ2-7; TRBD2 matches 12 bases. Germline values: CDR1 SGHVS, CDR2 FQNEAQ. With V trimmed by 2 bases and J by 6 bases, 8 bases remained unmatched. CDR3 size: 16 residues. The CDR3 DNA follows: TGTGCCAGCAGCTTATCCCTAGCGGGAGGGCCCGGCGAGCAGTACTTC. Residues: CASSLSLAGGPGEQYF.

This chain uses TRBV9 with TRBJ1-5; maybe TRBD1 (6 bases). Germline V gives CDR1 SGDLS, CDR2 YYNGEE. The CDR3 extends over 14 amino acids. The V end lost 3 bases, the J end lost 6 bases, and 13 bases lay between the germline ends. The CDR3 coding sequence is TGTGCCAGCAGCGCAACACAGGGAAGTCAGCCCCAGCATTTT. Its translation is CASSATQGSQPQHF. The full variable domain, with the rest looked up from reference TRBV9 and TRBJ1-5, is DSGVTQTPKHLITATGQRVTLRCSPRSGDLSVYWYQQSLDQGLQFLIQYYNGEERAKGNILERFSAQQFPDLHSELNLSSLELGDSALYFCASSATQGSQPQHFGDGTRLSIL.

This sequence joins TRBV10-2 and TRBJ2-7; D is ambiguous. CDR1 is WSHSY, CDR2 SAAADI, per germline. The CDR3 has 11 amino acids. V was trimmed by 4 bases and J by 3 bases, leaving 4 bases between them. The CDR3 region has the DNA TGCGCCAGCAGTGCGGTCTACGAGCAGTACTTC. Amino acids: CASSAVYEQYF.

The rearrangement joins TRBV27 to TRBJ1-5; D possibly corresponds to TRBD1 (5 bases). V was trimmed by 4 bases and J by 7 bases, leaving 11 bases between them. Looked up from germline, CDR1 is MNHEY and CDR2 is SMNVEV (reference sequence). The CDR3 is 13 amino acids. The CDR3 coding sequence is TGTGCCAGCAGTTGGAGGGACGGACAGCCCCAGCATTTT. Translation gives CASSWRDGQPQHF.

The rearrangement links TRBV6-2 or TRBV6-3 to TRBJ2-7, with TRBD1 as a possible D gene (5 bases). V shed 1 base and J shed 2 bases, with 9 bases lying between them. CDR1 is MNHEY and CDR2 is SVGEGT in the germline V gene. This CDR3 is 14 amino acids long. In nucleotides, the CDR3 is TGTGCCAGCAGTTACTTAGGGGTGACCTACGAGCAGTACTTC. Encoded protein: CASSYLGVTYEQYF.

This chain joins TRBV25-1 and TRBJ2-1, with 8 bases matching TRBD2. With V trimmed by 2 bases and J by 7 bases, 10 bases remained unmatched. CDR3 length: 16 amino acids. The germline CDR1 and CDR2 sequences are MGHDK and SYGVNS. The CDR3 is CASSEAAGVLRNEQFF. CDR3 nucleotide sequence: TGTGCCAGCAGTGAAGCAGCGGGAGTACTACGGAATGAGCAGTTCTTC.

This rearrangement joins TRBV29-1 to TRBJ2-7; possibly TRBD1 for D (6 bases). Germline CDR1 and CDR2: SQVTM and ANQGSEA. V shed 6 bases and J shed 0 bases, with 18 bases lying between them. The CDR3 runs 15 residues. The CDR3 DNA is TGCAGCGTCCGCCCCGGGACACAGTTCTCCTACGAGCAGTACTTC. It specifies CSVRPGTQFSYEQYF.

J is TRBJ1-5 and V is TRBV24-1, with D maybe TRBD1 (5 bases). CDR1 KGHDR and CDR2 SFDVKD come from the germline V gene. With 4 bases removed from V and 0 bases from J, the gap between germline ends came to 6 bases. The CDR3 sequence is 14 residues long. CDR3 DNA: TGTGCCACCAGTGACAGGGCTAGCAATCAGCCCCAGCATTTT. It encodes CATSDRASNQPQHF.

Here the CDR3 DNA reads TGTGCCACCAGCAGAGGGCTAAACATTCAGTACTTC. The encoded protein is CATSRGLNIQYF. V gene TRBV15 combines with J gene TRBJ2-4; D call uncertain. The CDR3 consists of 12 residues. Trimming took 1 base from V and 6 from J, leaving 4 bases between them. Germline CDR1 reads LNHNV; CDR2 reads YYDKDF (reference sequence).

This clone was seen only once. The CDR3: CASSLAQGLAGDEQFF. The CDR3 DNA reads TGTGCCAGCAGCTTGGCCCAGGGACTAGCGGGGGATGAGCAGTTCTTC. The gene calls are TRBV5-4 and TRBJ2-1; 14 bases fit TRBD2. The germline V gene has CDR1 SGHNT and CDR2 YYREEE (reference sequence). The CDR3 has 16 residues. V shed 0 bases, J shed 8 bases, and the junction held 4 bases outside the gene matches.

The V call is TRBV29-1, the J call TRBJ2-1, with TRBD1 matching 8 bases. The CDR3 length is 15 residues. V dropped 7 bases and J dropped 3; count of bases not matched to a gene: 11. The germline gives CDR1 SQVTM, CDR2 ANQGSEA. CDR3 sequence: CSGQTGTGNYNEQFF. The CDR3 DNA sequence: TGCAGCGGCCAAACCGGGACAGGAAACTACAATGAGCAGTTCTTC.

This clone was picked up one time. The rearrangement uses TRBV5-1 and TRBJ2-1; perhaps TRBD2 as D (5 bases). V lost 0 bases, J lost 10 bases, and 11 bases lay in between. This CDR3 has 13 amino acids. Germline values: CDR1 SGHRS, CDR2 YFSETQ. CDR3 DNA: TGCGCCAGCAGCTTGGAGAGTGGAGGCGAGCAGTTCTTC. Translated, it gives CASSLESGGEQFF.

This clone was seen only a few times. V gene TRBV9 combines with J gene TRBJ1-1; 8 positions agree with TRBD1. CDR3 length equals 15 residues. The V gene end was trimmed by 4 bases and the J gene end by 3 bases; junction bases not matched to a gene: 8. CDR1 is SGDLS, CDR2 YYNGEE, per germline. CDR3 protein: CASSPYQDRDTEAFF. DNA of the CDR3: TGTGCCAGCAGCCCTTACCAGGACAGGGACACTGAAGCTTTCTTT.

This chain joins TRBV27 and TRBJ2-4; 8 bases line up with TRBD1. The CDR3 has 11 amino acids. With 4 bases clipped from V and 13 bases from J, the junction kept 3 bases outside the gene matches. Germline V CDR1 and CDR2: MNHEY, SMNVEV (reference sequence). The CDR3 spells CASSSGQGQYF. The CDR3, as DNA: TGTGCCAGCAGTTCCGGACAGGGACAGTACTTC.